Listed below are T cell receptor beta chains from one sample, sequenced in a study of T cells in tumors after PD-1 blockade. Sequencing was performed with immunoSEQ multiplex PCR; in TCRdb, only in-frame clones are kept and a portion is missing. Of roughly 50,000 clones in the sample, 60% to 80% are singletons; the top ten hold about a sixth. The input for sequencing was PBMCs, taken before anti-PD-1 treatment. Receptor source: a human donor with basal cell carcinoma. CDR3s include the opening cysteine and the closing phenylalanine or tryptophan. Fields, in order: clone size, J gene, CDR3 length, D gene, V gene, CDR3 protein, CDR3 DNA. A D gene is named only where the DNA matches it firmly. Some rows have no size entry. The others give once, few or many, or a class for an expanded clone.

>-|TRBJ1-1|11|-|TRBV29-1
CSAQENTEAFF
TGCAGCGCTCAGGAGAACACTGAAGCTTTCTTT
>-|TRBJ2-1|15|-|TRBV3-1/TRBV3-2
CASSHYRDGGDEQFF
TGTGCCAGCAGCCATTACAGGGACGGCGGCGATGAGCAGTTCTTC
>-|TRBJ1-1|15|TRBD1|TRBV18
CASSPRQGGRTEAFF
TGTGCCAGCTCACCACGACAAGGGGGCCGAACTGAAGCTTTCTTT
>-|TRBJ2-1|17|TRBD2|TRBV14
CASSQASGSRAYNEQFF
TGTGCCAGCAGCCAAGCTAGCGGGAGCAGGGCCTACAATGAGCAGTTCTTC
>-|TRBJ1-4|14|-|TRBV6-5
CASSRTATNEKLFF
TGTGCCAGCAGTCGGACAGCTACTAATGAAAAACTGTTTTTT
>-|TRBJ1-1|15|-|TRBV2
CASSYAGVPNTEAFF
TGTGCCAGCAGTTACGCGGGGGTCCCGAACACTGAAGCTTTCTTT
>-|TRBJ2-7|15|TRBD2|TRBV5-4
CASSLTSGSSYEQYF
TGTGCCAGCAGCTTGACTAGCGGGAGCTCCTACGAGCAGTACTTC
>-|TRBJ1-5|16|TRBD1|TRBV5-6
CASSSGTGAGNQPQHF
TGTGCCAGCAGCTCGGGGACAGGGGCTGGCAATCAGCCCCAGCATTTT
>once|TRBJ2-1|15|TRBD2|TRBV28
CASIFSGSVYNEQFF
TGTGCCAGCATATTCAGCGGGAGTGTGTACAATGAGCAGTTCTTC
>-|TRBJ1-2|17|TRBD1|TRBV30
CACVRPPKAGGLYGYTF
TGTGCCTGCGTGCGCCCCCCGAAGGCAGGGGGGCTCTATGGCTACACCTTC
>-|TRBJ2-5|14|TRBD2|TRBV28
CASSFSSGGETQYF
TGTGCCAGCAGTTTTTCTAGCGGGGGAGAGACCCAGTACTTC
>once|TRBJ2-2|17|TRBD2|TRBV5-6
CASSLESLAGRTGELFF
TGTGCCAGCAGCTTGGAGAGCCTAGCGGGCAGGACCGGGGAGCTGTTTTTT
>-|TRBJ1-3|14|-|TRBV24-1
CATSDPGGGNTIYF
TGTGCCACCAGTGATCCTGGGGGTGGAAACACCATATATTTT
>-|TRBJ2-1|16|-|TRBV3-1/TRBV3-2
CASSLRGALSTGEQFF
TGTGCCAGCAGCCTCCGGGGGGCTCTTTCTACAGGTGAGCAGTTCTTC
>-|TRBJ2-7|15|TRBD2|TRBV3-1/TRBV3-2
CASSYGLAASYEQYF
TGTGCCAGCAGCTACGGACTAGCGGCGTCCTACGAGCAGTACTTC
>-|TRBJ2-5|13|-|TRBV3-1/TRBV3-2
CASSQADWETQYF
TGTGCCAGCAGCCAAGCCGATTGGGAGACCCAGTACTTC
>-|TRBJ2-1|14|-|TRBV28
CASILRQAYNEQFF
TGTGCCAGCATCCTGAGGCAGGCCTACAATGAGCAGTTCTTC
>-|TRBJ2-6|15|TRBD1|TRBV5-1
CASSAGTGAANVLTF
TGCGCCAGCAGCGCCGGGACAGGGGCGGCCAACGTCCTGACTTTC
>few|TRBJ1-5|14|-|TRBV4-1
CASSQGQRNQPQHF
TGCGCCAGCAGCCAAGGACAACGAAATCAGCCCCAGCATTTT
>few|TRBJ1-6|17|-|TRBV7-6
CASSPDTEANYNSPLHF
TGTGCCAGCAGTCCTGACACGGAGGCGAACTATAATTCACCCCTCCACTTT
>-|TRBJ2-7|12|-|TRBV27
CASSSLTYEQYF
TGTGCCAGCAGCTCCTTAACCTACGAGCAGTACTTC
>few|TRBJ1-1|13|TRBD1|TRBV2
CASSQGEGTEAFF
TGTGCCAGCAGTCAGGGGGAAGGGACTGAAGCTTTCTTT
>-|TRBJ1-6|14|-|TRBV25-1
CASSERGYGSPLHF
TGTGCCAGCAGTGAAAGGGGATACGGTTCACCCCTCCACTTT
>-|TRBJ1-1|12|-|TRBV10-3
CAISGETREAFF
TGTGCCATCAGTGGGGAGACTCGGGAAGCTTTCTTT
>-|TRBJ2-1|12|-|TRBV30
CAWSVLGNEQFF
TGTGCCTGGAGTGTACTGGGAAATGAGCAGTTCTTC
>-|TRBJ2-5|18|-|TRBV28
CASSPFDVGAARKETQYF
TGTGCCAGCAGTCCGTTCGACGTGGGGGCCGCCCGGAAAGAGACCCAGTACTTC
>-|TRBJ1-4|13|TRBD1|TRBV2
CASSGTANEKLFF
TGTGCCAGCAGCGGGACAGCAAATGAAAAACTGTTTTTT
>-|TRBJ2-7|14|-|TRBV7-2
CASSLGVGTYEQYF
TGTGCCAGCAGCTTAGGGGTGGGGACCTACGAGCAGTACTTC
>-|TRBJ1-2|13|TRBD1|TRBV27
CASRRTGYYGYTF
TGTGCCAGCCGTCGGACAGGCTACTATGGCTACACCTTC
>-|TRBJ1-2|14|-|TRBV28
CASSSGLLSSGYTF
TGTGCCAGCAGTTCCGGACTCCTTTCGAGTGGCTACACCTTC
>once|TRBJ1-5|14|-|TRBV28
CATLQGGTNQPQHF
TGTGCCACCCTACAGGGCGGTACCAATCAGCCCCAGCATTTT